What follows describes a single T cell receptor (beta chain). Trimming shortened V by 4 bases and J by 5 bases, and 15 bases separated the two germline ends. CDR3 length equals 14 residues. Germline CDR1 reads SEHNR; CDR2 reads FQNEAQ (reference sequence). This sample is part of a study of blood T cell repertoires in COVID-19. Across the study: The United States, Italy and Spain were the sources of the acute and convalescent COVID-19 samples. From T cells, B-cell-depleted T cells, or PBMCs came the material, which was cDNA or gDNA.

Original analysis: By means of reference gene primer amplification, nucleated cell counts were estimated. The assay was immunoSEQ multiplex PCR, and TCRdb's table has in-frame clones only and misses some. V and J calls and clone size are those listed in that table; D and trimming were worked out from the DNA. In the table there are 470,000 or so clones, approximately 90% of which are singletons. This receptor was taken from a woman younger than 45 with acute or convalescent COVID-19. Sequencing was done on a sample of peripheral blood. V usage is TRBV7-9 and J usage is TRBJ2-7; a possible D gene is TRBD1 (5 bases). CDR3 DNA: TGTGCCAGCAGCTCCGAGACAGTTAAAGACGAGCAGTACTTC. Protein: CASSSETVKDEQYF.